Sequencing of this T cell receptor beta chain was carried out in a study of blood T cell repertoires in COVID-19. As for the study in general: In each case, the material was cDNA or gDNA derived from T cells, B-cell-depleted T cells, or PBMCs.

V lost 7 bases to trimming and J lost 0 bases; unmatched junction nucleotides: 2. Germline V CDR1 and CDR2: MRHNA, SNTAGT. The CDR3 contains 14 residues. Residents of around 24 US areas, aged about 18 to 100 years, made up the participants. TCRdb keeps only in-frame clones here, not all; method: immunoSEQ multiplex PCR. Of about 240,000 clones listed, around 86% were seen once; the top ten hold about 3.3%. The chain carries TRBV6-4 and TRBJ2-2, with 7 bases that match TRBD2. The source is a woman in her thirties or forties with acute COVID-19. Sample: PBMCs or T cells enriched from blood (not recorded which). The CDR3 DNA reads as TGTGCCAGCAAAACTAGCGCGAACACCGGGGAGCTGTTTTTT. It codes for CASKTSANTGELFF.